This entry lists 32 T cell receptor beta chains sequenced from one sample in a study of Ad26.COV2.S vaccination and SARS-CoV-2 variants. Repertoires were generated with immunoSEQ multiplex PCR, while TCRdb's copy carries only in-frame clones and drops some. The table includes about 350,000 clones, around 88% detected once. Treatment denoted: around 19 received Ad26.COV2.S at low or high dose, single or two shots; 5 received placebo; per-sample allocation not given. Vaccine and placebo recipients were sampled on day 63 after the first injection. The material was peripheral blood, obtained in a trial of Ad26.COV2.S vaccine versus placebo. The receptors shown here come from a person between 18 and 60 years old who received the Ad26.COV2.S COVID-19 vaccine or a placebo.

In its sample, this clone was seen once. The chain recombines TRBV20-1 with TRBJ2-5; D gene ambiguous. Germline-derived CDR1 and CDR2 are DFQATT and SNEGSKA (reference sequence). The CDR3 spans 11 residues. This CDR3 reads CSAAHQETQYF. The CDR3 nucleotides are TGCAGCGCGGCGCACCAAGAGACCCAGTACTTC.

The chain couples TRBV7-8 to TRBJ2-2; unclear D gene. The CDR3 covers 15 residues. Trimming left V 8 bases short and J 3 bases short, with 16 bases between. CDR1 and CDR2 from the germline V gene are SGHVS and FQNEAQ. CDR3 sequence: CASAGDRVYTGELFF. As DNA, the CDR3 is TGTGCCAGCGCCGGAGATAGGGTGTACACCGGGGAGCTGTTTTTT.

The chain is built from TRBV2 and TRBJ1-1; 9 positions match TRBD1. After removal of 6 bases from V and 3 bases from J, the junction contained 2 bases not matched to a gene. Germline CDR1 SNHLY, CDR2 FYNNEI. The length of the CDR3 is 13 residues. DNA of the CDR3: TGTGCCAGCAGCGACAGGGGGTACACTGAAGCTTTCTTT. Amino acid sequence: CASSDRGYTEAFF.

The V call is TRBV4-1, the J call TRBJ2-7; tentatively, D is TRBD1 or TRBD2 (6 bases each). There are 15 residues in the CDR3. V lost 4 bases, J lost 0 bases, and 13 bases lay in between. Germline CDR1 reads MGHRA; CDR2 reads YSYEKL. The CDR3 nucleotides read TGCGCCAGCAGCCGAGAAGGGGGAGGCTCCTACGAGCAGTACTTC. Translation gives CASSREGGGSYEQYF.

V usage is TRBV3-1 (or the pseudogene TRBV3-2) and J usage is TRBJ2-1; 12 bases fit TRBD2. Trimming at V came to 3 bases and at J to 6 bases, leaving 3 bases not matched to a gene. The CDR3 loop spans 15 amino acids. Germline V gene sequence: CDR1 LGHDT, CDR2 YNNKEL (reference sequence). CDR3 DNA sequence: TGTGCCAGCAGCCACCTAGCGGGAGGGTCCAATGAGCAGTTCTTC. This translates into CASSHLAGGSNEQFF.

This chain uses TRBV19 with TRBJ2-1; 11 nucleotides match TRBD2. J gave up 6 bases and V 5 bases, and 3 bases lay outside the gene matches. The CDR3 consists of 14 residues. The germline V gene encodes CDR1 LNHDA and CDR2 SQIVND (reference sequence). CDR3 DNA sequence: TGTGCCAGTAGTCGTAGCGGGGGGGCCAATGAGCAGTTCTTC. It codes for CASSRSGGANEQFF. Full variable domain (outside the CDR3, taken from reference TRBV19 and TRBJ2-1): DGGITQSPKYLFRKEGQNVTLSCEQNLNHDAMYWYRQDPGQGLRLIYYSQIVNDFQKGDIAEGYSVSREKKESFPLTVTSAQKNPTAFYLCASSRSGGANEQFFGPGTRLTVL.

DNA of the CDR3: TGCGCCAGCAGCCAGGAGACTAGCGCCAGTCGCACAGATACGCAGTATTTT. Protein sequence: CASSQETSASRTDTQYF. The rearrangement joins TRBV4-3 to TRBJ2-3, with TRBD2 matching over 8 bases. V lost 3 bases to trimming and J lost 1 base; unmatched junction nucleotides: 9. This CDR3 spans 17 amino acids. Germline values: CDR1 LGHNA, CDR2 YSLEER.

CDR3 bases: TGTGCCAGCTGTCAGGGATTCACAGATACGCAGTATTTT. It translates to CASCQGFTDTQYF. This chain connects TRBV6-5 to TRBJ2-3, with D possibly matching TRBD1 (5 bases). CDR1 and CDR2 (germline): MNHEY, SVGAGI. V was cut by 8 bases and J by 2 bases, with 11 bases left in between. This CDR3 comprises 13 residues.

The V call is TRBV28, the J call TRBJ2-5; 12 bases are shared with TRBD2. Per the germline V gene, CDR1 is MDHEN and CDR2 is SYDVKM. V lost 8 bases and J lost 5; bases outside the gene matches: 12. CDR3 size: 16 residues. This CDR3 reads CASASALAGGRETQYF. The CDR3 region has the DNA TGTGCCAGCGCAAGTGCCCTAGCGGGAGGGCGGGAGACCCAGTACTTC.

This sequence joins TRBV10-3 and TRBJ2-5; 9 nucleotides align to TRBD1. Looked up from germline, CDR1 is ENHRY and CDR2 is SYGVKD. The length of the CDR3 is 14 residues. V shed 6 bases and J 2 bases; nucleotides not matched to a gene: 4. This CDR3 is CAIRTGTGQETQYF. The CDR3 coding sequence is TGTGCCATCAGAACCGGGACAGGGCAAGAGACCCAGTACTTC.

J is TRBJ2-3 and V is TRBV5-5; D call uncertain. Trimming took 0 bases from V and 0 from J, leaving 8 bases between them. There are 15 residues in the CDR3. Per germline, CDR1 SGHKS and CDR2 YYEKEE (reference sequence). CDR3 bases: TGTGCCAGCAGCTTGGGCCTGGGGAGCACAGATACGCAGTATTTT. It encodes CASSLGLGSTDTQYF.

This chain links TRBV4-2 with TRBJ1-1; D is perhaps TRBD1 (5 bases). The V end was cut by 0 bases, the J end by 4 bases, with 9 bases between. This CDR3 is 14 amino acids long. CDR1 is LGHNA, CDR2 YNFKEQ, per germline. CDR3 residues: CASSQDKGRTEAFF. Written as DNA, the CDR3 is TGTGCCAGCAGCCAAGATAAGGGACGCACTGAAGCTTTCTTT.

The chain joins TRBV11-3 to TRBJ2-2; 8 nucleotides line up with TRBD2. Trimming at V came to 2 bases and at J to 3 bases, leaving 5 bases not matched to a gene. The CDR3 has 16 amino acids. Per the germline V gene, CDR1 is SGHNT and CDR2 is YENEEA. CDR3 amino acids: CASSLRFGGDTGELFF. The CDR3 nucleotides are TGTGCCAGCAGCTTAAGATTCGGGGGGGACACCGGGGAGCTGTTTTTT.

The CDR3 is CASSHSDRLVNTEAFF. For the CDR3, the DNA is TGCGCCAGCAGCCACTCGGACAGACTAGTGAACACTGAAGCTTTCTTT. The chain has TRBV4-3 and TRBJ1-1; the D gene is possibly TRBD1 (6 bases). CDR3 length equals 16 residues. The V gene's germline CDR1 is LGHNA and CDR2 YSLEER. V was trimmed by 3 bases and J by 0 bases, leaving 14 bases between them.

The rearrangement joins TRBV5-1 to TRBJ2-7, with 12 nucleotides matching TRBD2. The J segment lost 12 bases and the V segment lost 4 bases, leaving 11 bases of the junction unmatched. The CDR3 has 14 amino acids. From germline, CDR1 is SGHRS and CDR2 YFSETQ. The CDR3: CASSPTSGSGDLYF. The CDR3 DNA reads TGCGCCAGCAGCCCGACTAGCGGGAGTGGAGATCTGTACTTC.

The J gene is TRBJ1-4, the V gene TRBV4-2; D call uncertain. V shed 1 base and J shed 6 bases, with 18 bases lying between them. Germline CDR1 LGHNA, CDR2 YNFKEQ. This CDR3 is 17 amino acids long. DNA of the CDR3: TGTGCCAGCAGCCAAGGAATAATGGAACAGAGAGATGAAAAACTGTTTTTT. Its protein product is CASSQGIMEQRDEKLFF.

The rearrangement joins TRBV28 to TRBJ2-5; D remains unclear. The CDR3 is 15 amino acids. Deletions cut 6 bases from V and 1 base from J, with 15 bases between. Germline V CDR1 and CDR2: MDHEN, SYDVKM. DNA for the CDR3: TGTGCCAGCAGAAAAAACCCCTTAGCCCAAGAGACCCAGTACTTC. Its translation is CASRKNPLAQETQYF.

The V and J genes are TRBV6-5 and TRBJ2-5; D remains ambiguous. The germline gives CDR1 MNHEY, CDR2 SVGAGI. This CDR3 is 13 amino acids long. V lost 5 bases and J lost 5, with 12 bases in between. The CDR3: CASSPGSRETQYF. CDR3 DNA: TGTGCCAGCAGTCCAGGCTCTAGGGAGACCCAGTACTTC.

This clone was detected only once. The rearrangement uses TRBV9 and TRBJ2-3; no clear D. V was cut by 3 bases and J by 4 bases, with 3 bases left in between. The germline gives CDR1 SGDLS, CDR2 YYNGEE. The CDR3 sequence is 11 residues long. CDR3: CASSAPDTQYF. For the CDR3, the DNA is TGTGCCAGCAGCGCCCCAGATACGCAGTATTTT.

The gene calls are TRBV28 and TRBJ1-2, with 10 bases aligning to TRBD1. The V gene end was trimmed by 5 bases and the J gene end by 2 bases; junction bases not matched to a gene: 8. Germline V gives CDR1 MDHEN, CDR2 SYDVKM. The CDR3 extends over 16 amino acids. For the CDR3, the DNA is TGTGCCAGCAGTCCCCCACCGGGACAGGGGAACTATGGCTACACCTTC. Protein sequence: CASSPPPGQGNYGYTF.

This chain joins TRBV19 and TRBJ2-3, with 8 bases aligning to TRBD2. J gave up 3 bases and V 7 bases, and 18 bases lay outside the gene matches. Germline loops: CDR1 LNHDA, CDR2 SQIVND (reference sequence). CDR3 length: 18 amino acids. The CDR3 spells CASKEAGEFWGSTDTQYF. Here the CDR3 DNA reads TGTGCCAGTAAGGAAGCGGGAGAATTTTGGGGGAGTACAGATACGCAGTATTTT.

This chain uses TRBV24-1 with TRBJ2-3, with D possibly matching TRBD2 (6 bases). This CDR3 contains 16 residues. V dropped 2 bases and J dropped 2 bases, with 13 bases sitting between them. The germline CDR1 and CDR2 sequences are KGHDR and SFDVKD. The CDR3 reads CATSDSVREATDTQYF. The CDR3 nucleotides read TGTGCCACCAGTGATTCAGTCAGGGAGGCCACAGATACGCAGTATTTT.

This chain uses TRBV19 with TRBJ1-5, with 10 nucleotides matching TRBD1. This CDR3 region has 17 residues. The germline V gene encodes CDR1 LNHDA and CDR2 SQIVND (reference sequence). Germline trimming cut 1 base from V and 3 bases from J; bases unmatched to any gene: 6. CDR3 nucleotides: TGTGCCAGTAGTATAGTCGGACAGGGGGAGTCCAATCAGCCCCAGCATTTT. Encoded protein: CASSIVGQGESNQPQHF.

V gene TRBV6-5 combines with J gene TRBJ1-5; D is unresolved. There are 12 residues in the CDR3. From germline, CDR1 is MNHEY and CDR2 SVGAGI. Trimming shortened V by 4 bases and J by 4 bases, and 5 bases separated the two germline ends. CDR3 in DNA: TGTGCCAGCAGTTTTGGGAATCAGCCCCAGCATTTT. It specifies CASSFGNQPQHF.

This clone was counted once. The chain links TRBV20-1 to TRBJ1-1; possible D gene TRBD1, 5 bases. Germline values: CDR1 DFQATT, CDR2 SNEGSKA (reference sequence). The CDR3 loop spans 10 amino acids. V lost 5 bases, J lost 11 bases, and 12 bases lay in between. CDR3 nucleotides: TGCAGTGCTTCCCCGGGGCTGGCTTTCTTT. It codes for CSASPGLAFF.

The chain couples TRBV18 to TRBJ2-7; tentatively, D is TRBD2 (6 bases). Per germline, CDR1 KGHSH and CDR2 LQKENI. This CDR3 contains 16 residues. V lost 3 bases and J 2 bases, leaving 17 bases between the germline ends. CDR3 DNA: TGTGCCAGCTCACCTTACCTCCGGGACTCGGCCTACGAGCAGTACTTC. Translating it yields CASSPYLRDSAYEQYF.

The chain couples TRBV19 to TRBJ2-7; TRBD1 might be the D (6 bases). The CDR3 is made up of 14 amino acids. Trimming removed 6 bases from V and 2 bases from J, with 14 bases in between. CDR1 is LNHDA, CDR2 SQIVND, per germline (reference sequence). In DNA form, the CDR3 reads TGTGCCAGTAGCATACAGGGTATCCCCTACGAGCAGTACTTC. Translated: CASSIQGIPYEQYF.

This clone was seen a handful of times. CDR3 region: CASSIGNGNALHF. The CDR3 nucleotides are TGTGCCAGTAGTATAGGTAACGGTAACGCCCTCCACTTT. The genes are TRBV19 and TRBJ1-6; D gene unclear. Germline values: CDR1 LNHDA, CDR2 SQIVND (reference sequence). Trimming left V 1 base short and J 14 bases short, with 12 bases between. CDR3 length: 13 residues.

The chain links TRBV5-6 to TRBJ2-7; D not resolved. The CDR3 is 12 amino acids. V lost 4 bases, J lost 9 bases, and 14 bases lay in between. CDR1 and CDR2 (germline): SGHDT, YYEEEE. CDR3 sequence (DNA): TGTGCCAGCAGCGGACCATCTGGAGCGCAGTACTTC. Translating gives CASSGPSGAQYF.

This chain joins TRBV19 and TRBJ2-7; D may match TRBD1 or TRBD2 (7 bases each). There are 18 residues in the CDR3. V lost 4 bases to trimming and J lost 6 bases, with 28 bases between them. CDR1 is LNHDA, CDR2 SQIVND, per germline (reference sequence). CDR3 coding DNA: TGTGCCAGTAGTAGATCAAGTGGCGGGAGCCTCCCAGGGGGCGAGCAGTACTTC. It specifies CASSRSSGGSLPGGEQYF.

This chain links TRBV5-4 with TRBJ2-2, with unresolved D. Trimming removed 0 bases from V and 0 bases from J, with 6 bases in between. The CDR3 is 15 residues long. The germline V gene encodes CDR1 SGHNT and CDR2 YYREEE (reference sequence). The DNA of the CDR3 is TGTGCCAGCAGCTTGGGGCCGGCGAACACCGGGGAGCTGTTTTTT. It yields the protein CASSLGPANTGELFF.

The J gene is TRBJ2-1, the V gene TRBV25-1, with 9 bases aligning to TRBD2. Per the germline V gene, CDR1 is MGHDK and CDR2 is SYGVNS. J gave up 9 bases and V 4 bases, and 4 bases lay outside the gene matches. The CDR3 totals 13 residues. CDR3 region: CASSGGTSIEQFF. The CDR3 bases are TGTGCCAGCAGTGGCGGGACTAGCATTGAGCAGTTCTTC.